This is a list of T cell receptor beta chains from one sample in a study of blood T cell repertoires in COVID-19. Produced via immunoSEQ multiplex PCR; TCRdb's table is partial and in-frame only. The sample lists tens of thousands of clones; approximately 86% were seen once. The source material was peripheral blood. These receptors were taken from a human donor in a cohort sampled during active COVID-19. CDR3s include the opening cysteine and the closing phenylalanine or tryptophan. Each record gives: CDR3 length, J gene, V gene, clone size, D gene, CDR3 protein, CDR3 DNA. The D gene is left open where the match is weak. Clone size is shown for a subset of rows, as once, few, many or a class of expanded clone.

length: 14
J: TRBJ1-5
V: TRBV7-2
size: NA
D: TRBD1
CDR3: CASSAGQGHQPQHF
DNA: TGTGCCAGCAGCGCGGGACAGGGGCATCAGCCCCAGCATTTT

length: 13
J: TRBJ1-1
V: TRBV30
size: NA
D: TRBD1
CDR3: CAWNRDRGDQAFF
DNA: TGTGCCTGGAACCGGGACAGGGGAGATCAAGCTTTCTTT

length: 15
J: TRBJ1-5
V: TRBV18
size: NA
D: TRBD1
CDR3: CASSPLGTGGRPQHF
DNA: TGTGCCAGCTCACCACTAGGGACAGGGGGCCGGCCCCAGCATTTT

length: 11
J: TRBJ2-7
V: TRBV19
size: NA
D: NA
CDR3: CASGQEYEQYF
DNA: TGTGCCAGTGGTCAAGAGTACGAGCAGTACTTC

length: 14
J: TRBJ2-7
V: TRBV3-1/TRBV3-2
size: NA
D: TRBD1
CDR3: CASSQRDREGEQYF
DNA: TGTGCCAGCAGCCAACGGGACAGGGAGGGTGAGCAGTACTTC

length: 16
J: TRBJ2-4
V: TRBV3-1/TRBV3-2
size: NA
D: TRBD2
CDR3: CASSRIAGRGKNIQYF
DNA: TGTGCCAGCAGCCGGATAGCGGGCCGGGGCAAAAACATTCAGTACTTC

length: 14
J: TRBJ2-3
V: TRBV4-3
size: NA
D: NA
CDR3: CASSPRHSTDTQYF
DNA: TGCGCCAGCAGCCCCCGACACAGCACAGATACGCAGTATTTT

length: 17
J: TRBJ2-2
V: TRBV7-3
size: NA
D: TRBD2
CDR3: CASSLRLASGVTGELFF
DNA: TGTGCCAGCAGCTTAAGGTTGGCTAGCGGGGTAACCGGGGAGCTGTTTTTT

length: 15
J: TRBJ2-2
V: TRBV23-1
size: NA
D: NA
CDR3: CASSLGTSPAGELFF
DNA: TGCGCCAGCAGTCTCGGGACATCACCCGCCGGGGAGCTGTTTTTT

length: 18
J: TRBJ2-7
V: TRBV28
size: NA
D: TRBD2
CDR3: CASSLTDGTSGRRGEQYF
DNA: TGTGCCAGCAGCCTTACAGACGGGACTAGCGGGAGGAGAGGCGAGCAGTACTTC

length: 17
J: TRBJ2-7
V: TRBV27
size: NA
D: TRBD2
CDR3: CASSFGTSGRGPYEQYF
DNA: TGTGCCAGCAGTTTCGGGACTAGCGGGCGGGGTCCCTACGAGCAGTACTTC

length: 14
J: TRBJ2-7
V: TRBV29-1
size: NA
D: NA
CDR3: CSVGPRERGYEQYF
DNA: TGCAGCGTTGGTCCCCGGGAGCGTGGCTACGAGCAGTACTTC

length: 14
J: TRBJ1-2
V: TRBV30
size: NA
D: NA
CDR3: CAWSPSHKNYGYTF
DNA: TGTGCCTGGAGTCCCTCACACAAAAACTATGGCTACACCTTC

length: 13
J: TRBJ2-1
V: TRBV7-9
size: NA
D: NA
CDR3: CASSPGTYNEQFF
DNA: TGTGCCAGCAGCCCGGGGACCTACAATGAGCAGTTCTTC

length: 16
J: TRBJ2-6
V: TRBV11-2
size: NA
D: TRBD1
CDR3: CASGTGWGSGANVLTF
DNA: TGTGCCAGCGGGACAGGCTGGGGCTCTGGGGCCAACGTCCTGACTTTC

length: 20
J: TRBJ2-7
V: TRBV6-4
size: once
D: NA
CDR3: CASSDGRAGGYFRENYEQYF
DNA: TGTGCCAGCAGTGACGGAAGGGCAGGGGGGTACTTTCGGGAAAACTACGAGCAGTACTTC

length: 15
J: TRBJ2-4
V: TRBV4-2
size: NA
D: TRBD2
CDR3: CASSQTSGSRDIQYF
DNA: TGTGCCAGCAGCCAAACTAGCGGGAGTAGAGACATTCAGTACTTC

length: 14
J: TRBJ1-2
V: TRBV24-1
size: NA
D: NA
CDR3: CATSGIGQSYGYTF
DNA: TGTGCCACCAGTGGGATTGGACAGAGCTATGGCTACACCTTC

length: 15
J: TRBJ2-5
V: TRBV5-4
size: NA
D: TRBD2
CDR3: CASSFEGGGKETQYF
DNA: TGTGCCAGCAGCTTCGAAGGCGGGGGGAAGGAGACCCAGTACTTC

length: 13
J: TRBJ1-1
V: TRBV29-1
size: NA
D: NA
CDR3: CSVTSQMNTEAFF
DNA: TGCAGCGTTACATCTCAGATGAACACTGAAGCTTTCTTT